These 27 T cell receptor beta chains came from one sample sequenced in a study of T cell changes during pregnancy in multiple sclerosis. The assay was immunoSEQ multiplex PCR, and TCRdb's table has in-frame clones only and misses some. The sample holds around 54,000 clones, 92% seen once. The specimen comprised CD4+ T cells from peripheral blood mononuclear cells, sampled after pregnancy. The receptors were gathered from a female donor in good health, enrolled as a control in a pregnancy study.

The V gene is TRBV28, the J gene TRBJ1-1; no clear D. This CDR3 region has 14 residues. The ends were cut back, 2 bases at V and 1 base at J, with 8 bases in the middle. CDR1 is MDHEN and CDR2 is SYDVKM in the germline V gene. CDR3 sequence reads: CASSLRRENTEAFF. The CDR3 DNA reads TGTGCCAGCAGTTTAAGGAGGGAGAACACTGAAGCTTTCTTT. The full variable domain, rest sourced from reference TRBV28 and TRBJ1-1, is DVKVTQSSRYLVKRTGEKVFLECVQDMDHENMFWYRQDPGLGLRLIYFSYDVKMKEKGDIPEGYSVSREKKERFSLILESASTNQTSMYLCASSLRRENTEAFFGQGTRLTVV.

In its sample, this clone was seen once. The V gene is TRBV28, the J gene TRBJ2-3, with TRBD2 identical over 14 bases. Germline V gives CDR1 MDHEN, CDR2 SYDVKM. This CDR3 contains 16 residues. V lost 10 bases and J lost 6; bases outside the gene matches: 12. CDR3 amino acids: CATIGGLAGGRDTQYF. CDR3 in DNA: TGTGCCACCATCGGAGGACTAGCGGGAGGAAGGGATACGCAGTATTTT.

This sequence joins TRBV30 and TRBJ1-2; 8 bases map to TRBD1. This CDR3 has 15 amino acids. The germline CDR1 and CDR2 sequences are GTSNPN and SVGIG (reference sequence). V dropped 5 bases and J dropped 2; count of bases not matched to a gene: 10. The CDR3 DNA is TGTGCCTGGTCCAGTATTACAGGGGGGAACTATGGCTACACCTTC. The encoded protein is CAWSSITGGNYGYTF.

The rearrangement joins TRBV30 to TRBJ1-4; D not certain. V gave up 4 bases and J gave up 2 bases, with 14 bases separating them. This CDR3 region has 15 residues. Germline V gives CDR1 GTSNPN, CDR2 SVGIG (reference sequence). The CDR3 DNA reads TGTGCCTGGAAGGTGGCGGGAGGGACTAATGAAAAACTGTTTTTT. This translates into CAWKVAGGTNEKLFF.

This rearrangement joins TRBV28 to TRBJ2-7; 7 bases fit TRBD2. This CDR3 comprises 14 residues. Germline V gene sequence: CDR1 MDHEN, CDR2 SYDVKM. V shed 4 bases and J 6 bases; nucleotides not matched to a gene: 9. CDR3 loop: CASSSQAGRAEQYF. The CDR3 DNA reads as TGTGCCAGCAGTTCCCAAGCGGGACGTGCCGAGCAGTACTTC. The full variable domain, with the rest looked up from reference TRBV28 and TRBJ2-7, is DVKVTQSSRYLVKRTGEKVFLECVQDMDHENMFWYRQDPGLGLRLIYFSYDVKMKEKGDIPEGYSVSREKKERFSLILESASTNQTSMYLCASSSQAGRAEQYFGPGTRLTVT.

This sequence joins TRBV23-1 and TRBJ2-3; 9 bases line up with TRBD2. TRBV23-1 counts as an open reading frame of uncertain function. This CDR3 contains 16 residues. The V segment lost 5 bases and the J segment 4 bases; nucleotides outside the gene matches: 10. The CDR3 bases are TGCGCCAGCAGTTCAATCCTTCTAGCGGGGCCAGATACGCAGTATTTT. Protein sequence: CASSSILLAGPDTQYF.

The chain couples TRBV11-1 to TRBJ2-3; a weak D match, TRBD2 (5 bases). The CDR3 is 14 amino acids. Germline values: CDR1 SGHAT, CDR2 FQDESV (reference sequence). Trimming stripped 2 bases from V and 2 bases from J, with 8 bases between. As DNA, the CDR3 is TGTGCCAGCAGCTTAAAGCGGTACACAGATACGCAGTATTTT. Translation: CASSLKRYTDTQYF.

V and J are TRBV6-6 and TRBJ2-5; D gene ambiguous. V lost 7 bases and J lost 1, with 10 bases in between. The CDR3 spans 13 residues. Germline V CDR1 and CDR2: MNHNY, SVGAGI (reference sequence). CDR3 loop: CASTEIFQETQYF. In DNA form, the CDR3 reads TGTGCCAGCACCGAGATCTTCCAAGAGACCCAGTACTTC.

The rearrangement joins TRBV5-1 to TRBJ1-2, with TRBD1 identical over 10 bases. Germline lookup yields CDR1 SGHRS and CDR2 YFSETQ. The CDR3 loop spans 14 amino acids. J lost 4 bases, V lost 4 bases, and 4 bases had no gene match. DNA for the CDR3: TGCGCCAGCAGCGCGGGACAGGGGACCTATGGCTACACCTTC. Encoded protein: CASSAGQGTYGYTF.

J is TRBJ2-1 and V is TRBV7-9; 9 bases map to TRBD1. V lost 5 bases and J lost 5; bases outside the gene matches: 10. The CDR3 covers 16 residues. Germline values: CDR1 SEHNR, CDR2 FQNEAQ (reference sequence). Here the CDR3 reads CASSLRTGGGHNEQFF. The DNA for the CDR3 is TGTGCCAGCAGCCTACGAACAGGGGGCGGCCACAATGAGCAGTTCTTC.

The gene calls are TRBV5-1 and TRBJ2-2, with D tentatively TRBD1 (5 bases). CDR3 length equals 15 residues. Germline CDR1 reads SGHRS; CDR2 reads YFSETQ. V was cut by 4 bases and J by 7 bases, with 17 bases left in between. The CDR3: CASSLDINYGGELFF. In DNA form, the CDR3 reads TGCGCCAGCAGCCTGGACATAAATTATGGCGGGGAGCTGTTTTTT.

This clone has a handful of counts. V is TRBV6-6 and J is TRBJ2-7; 8 nucleotides align to TRBD2. V shed 4 bases, J shed 2 bases, and the junction held 1 base outside the gene matches. The CDR3 has 13 amino acids. Looked up from germline, CDR1 is MNHNY and CDR2 is SVGAGI (reference sequence). The CDR3 DNA reads TGTGCCAGCAGTTCACTAGCGGCCTACGAGCAGTACTTC. Translating it yields CASSSLAAYEQYF.

This clone appeared once. The chain is built from TRBV2 and TRBJ2-7, with 12 bases aligning to TRBD2. This CDR3 is 14 amino acids long. Per the germline V gene, CDR1 is SNHLY and CDR2 is FYNNEI. The V gene end was trimmed by 7 bases and the J gene end by 3 bases; junction bases not matched to a gene: 4. CDR3 loop: CASTGLAGNYEQYF. Written as DNA, the CDR3 is TGTGCCAGCACCGGACTAGCGGGAAACTACGAGCAGTACTTC.

V usage is TRBV27 and J usage is TRBJ2-2; TRBD2 matches 9 bases. Germline V gene sequence: CDR1 MNHEY, CDR2 SMNVEV (reference sequence). The CDR3 consists of 15 residues. V lost 6 bases, J lost 1 base, and 3 bases stayed unmatched. The CDR3 DNA reads TGTGCCAGCAGGCCACTAGCGGGGAACACCGGGGAGCTGTTTTTT. It encodes CASRPLAGNTGELFF.

V gene TRBV5-4 combines with J gene TRBJ2-7, with 9 bases that match TRBD1. With 7 bases clipped from V and 0 bases from J, the junction kept 8 bases outside the gene matches. Germline CDR1 and CDR2: SGHNT and YYREEE (reference sequence). The CDR3 is 15 amino acids. The CDR3 spells CASGTGYLSSYEQYF. Here the CDR3 DNA reads TGTGCCAGCGGGACAGGGTACCTGAGCTCCTACGAGCAGTACTTC. The whole variable domain, filled in from reference TRBV5-4 and TRBJ2-7, reads ETGVTQSPTHLIKTRGQQVTLRCSSQSGHNTVSWYQQALGQGPQFIFQYYREEENGRGNFPPRFSGLQFPNYSSELNVNALELDDSALYLCASGTGYLSSYEQYFGPGTRLTVT.

The J gene is TRBJ2-7, the V gene TRBV5-5; D remains unclear. V shed 4 bases and J shed 4 bases, with 6 bases lying between them. This CDR3 is built from 11 residues. Germline lookup yields CDR1 SGHKS and CDR2 YYEKEE (reference sequence). CDR3: CASSMSYEQYF. Here the CDR3 DNA reads TGTGCCAGCAGCATGAGTTACGAGCAGTACTTC.

The genes are TRBV5-1 and TRBJ2-1; D may be TRBD2 (6 bases). The V gene lost 9 bases and the J gene lost 9 bases, with 28 bases spanning the gap. The CDR3 runs 16 residues. Germline V gene data show CDR1 as SGHRS and CDR2 as YFSETQ. The CDR3 DNA sequence: TGCGCCACATCCCATCGAGGGCGGGGATCCTCAGGTGAGCAGTTCTTC. The encoded protein is CATSHRGRGSSGEQFF.

The J gene is TRBJ2-7, the V gene TRBV11-3, with 9 bases aligning to TRBD2. J gave up 1 base and V 1 base, and 2 bases lay outside the gene matches. This CDR3 has 15 residues. The V gene's germline CDR1 is SGHNT and CDR2 YENEEA. As DNA, the CDR3 is TGTGCCAGCAGCTTAGGGACTAGCGAGTCCTACGAGCAGTACTTC. Amino acid sequence: CASSLGTSESYEQYF.

The J gene is TRBJ2-5, the V gene TRBV6-9, with 12 bases identical to TRBD2. The J call may be in error: the DNA end matches TRBJ2-7 better. This CDR3 has 15 amino acids. CDR1 MNHGY and CDR2 SVAAGI come from the germline V gene. The CDR3 nucleotides are TGTGCCAGCAGCCTAGCGGGGGGGCCTCGTTACGAGCAGTACTTC. It encodes CASSLAGGPRYEQYF.

In this sample, this clone turned up once. The chain employs TRBV5-7 and TRBJ1-1; possible D gene TRBD1, 6 bases. TRBV5-7 is assigned to the ORF class and has an uncertain function. CDR3 length: 15 residues. Trimming took off 1 base at V and 4 bases at J, with 14 bases between the two ends. CDR3 protein: CASSLHTDRLTEAFF. The CDR3 region has the DNA TGTGCCAGCAGCTTGCATACTGACAGGCTCACTGAAGCTTTCTTT.

The chain couples TRBV25-1 to TRBJ1-2, with D unclear. Trimming took off 6 bases at V and 0 bases at J, with 11 bases between the two ends. The CDR3 has 14 amino acids. Germline V lookup: CDR1 MGHDK, CDR2 SYGVNS. CDR3 nucleotide sequence: TGTGCCAGCAGCTCCCGTTCCGCTAACTATGGCTACACCTTC. This encodes CASSSRSANYGYTF.

The V call is TRBV29-1, the J call TRBJ2-2; tentative D call: TRBD2 (6 bases). The V end was cut by 4 bases, the J end by 4 bases, with 13 bases between. Germline loops: CDR1 SQVTM, CDR2 ANQGSEA. This CDR3 spans 14 amino acids. CDR3 in DNA: TGCAGCGTTGCCAGGCAGGGAGGCACCGGGGAGCTGTTTTTT. Translation: CSVARQGGTGELFF.

J is TRBJ2-1 and V is TRBV11-2; tentative D call: TRBD2 (6 bases). Trimming shortened V by 4 bases and J by 0 bases, and 16 bases separated the two germline ends. In germline, CDR1 is SGHAT, CDR2 FQNNGV. CDR3 size: 17 residues. The CDR3 DNA reads TGTGCCAGCAGCTCCCAAGTAGCGGCTAGCTCCTACAATGAGCAGTTCTTC. This codes for CASSSQVAASSYNEQFF.

V usage is TRBV5-1 and J usage is TRBJ2-1; the match to TRBD2 covers 13 bases. The CDR3 covers 16 residues. Per germline, CDR1 SGHRS and CDR2 YFSETQ. V trimming: 4 bases; J trimming: 5 bases; junction bases outside the gene matches: 6. The CDR3 protein is CASSHRTSGGHNEQFF. CDR3 sequence (DNA): TGCGCCAGCAGCCACCGGACTAGCGGGGGTCACAATGAGCAGTTCTTC. Full variable domain (remainder filled in from reference TRBV5-1 and TRBJ2-1): KAGVTQTPRYLIKTRGQQVTLSCSPISGHRSVSWYQQTPGQGLQFLFEYFSETQRNKGNFPGRFSGRQFSNSRSEMNVSTLELGDSALYLCASSHRTSGGHNEQFFGPGTRLTVL.

The chain carries TRBV6-5 and TRBJ2-1; the match to TRBD2 covers 13 bases. Germline CDR1 reads MNHEY; CDR2 reads SVGAGI. The CDR3 is 15 residues long. V was pared by 4 bases and J by 10 bases, with 7 bases of the junction left unmatched. The CDR3 sequence: CASSSTSGGGREQFF. DNA for the CDR3: TGTGCCAGCAGTTCTACTAGCGGGGGGGGACGGGAGCAGTTCTTC.

The genes are TRBV2 and TRBJ1-3, with D uncertain. V dropped 6 bases and J dropped 3 bases, with 12 bases sitting between them. The V gene's germline CDR1 is SNHLY and CDR2 FYNNEI. The CDR3 contains 14 residues. CDR3 loop: CASSRGLGGNTIYF. For the CDR3, the DNA is TGTGCCAGCAGCCGGGGATTAGGTGGAAACACCATATATTTT.

The chain employs TRBV28 and TRBJ2-4; 8 bases are shared with TRBD1. The CDR3 loop spans 13 amino acids. Germline assignment: CDR1 MDHEN and CDR2 SYDVKM. The V gene end was trimmed by 5 bases and the J gene end by 7 bases; junction bases not matched to a gene: 4. DNA for the CDR3: TGTGCCAGCAGTAGACAGGGGTCCAACATTCAGTACTTC. This codes for CASSRQGSNIQYF.